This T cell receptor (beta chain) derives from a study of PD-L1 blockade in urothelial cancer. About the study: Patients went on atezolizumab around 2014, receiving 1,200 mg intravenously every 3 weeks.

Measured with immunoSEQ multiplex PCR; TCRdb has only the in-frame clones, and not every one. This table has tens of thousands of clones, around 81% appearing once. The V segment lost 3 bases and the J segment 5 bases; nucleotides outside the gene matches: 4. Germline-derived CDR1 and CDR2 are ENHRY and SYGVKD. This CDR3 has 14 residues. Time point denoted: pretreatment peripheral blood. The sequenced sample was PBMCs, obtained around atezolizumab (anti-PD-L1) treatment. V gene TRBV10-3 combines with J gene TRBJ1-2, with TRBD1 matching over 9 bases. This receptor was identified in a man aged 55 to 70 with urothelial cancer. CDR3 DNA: TGTGCCATCAGTGAACGGGGACAGGGTTATGGCTACACCTTC. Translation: CAISERGQGYGYTF.